This T cell receptor (beta chain) was found in a study of CD8 T cells in Susac syndrome. Study results and caveats: That the number of individuals in its TCR sequencing and HLA analysis was relatively small was acknowledged by the study.

RNA was extracted with the RNeasy kit, and a quantity of roughly 0.45 to 1 ug was reverse transcribed using random hexamers. In TCRdb, the immunoSEQ multiplex PCR reads were re-called with MiXCR into one record per CDR3 protein. Of around 130,000 distinct CDR3 sequences listed, roughly 80% are singletons. This clonotype was observed a few times. Its antigen is not identified. Between the trimmed V and J ends, which lost 4 bases and 2 bases, there was a span of 9 bases. The CDR3 length is 14 residues. Per the germline V gene, CDR1 is MNHEY and CDR2 is SMNVEV (reference sequence). The genes are TRBV27 and TRBJ2-1; no clear D gene. This clonotype was obtained from a human donor with multiple sclerosis. The sequencing sample was made of CD8+ T cells from PBMCs. The CDR3 spells CASSSGGAYNEQFF. In DNA form, the CDR3 reads TGTGCCAGCAGTTCCGGTGGGGCCTACAATGAGCAGTTCTTC.